The subject of this entry is one T cell receptor beta chain. Its antigen is not known. Genes and germline come from the mouse. The DNA ends 4 residues before the CDR3 does, and the rest of the CDR3 is filled in from the germline J gene. Within the sample, other DNA sequences also encode this same CDR3. Sequencing templates came from extracted RNA that was reverse transcribed into cDNA. Assay used: immunoSEQ multiplex PCR; TCRdb lists only in-frame clones, some missing. The sample is made up of approximately 300,000 clones, none counted only once. The CDR3 has 15 amino acids. Germline lookup yields CDR1 NSQYPW and CDR2 LRSPGD (reference sequence). V dropped 0 bases and J dropped 3; count of bases not matched to a gene: 2. Combined cutaneous lymph node cells underwent sorting by CD4, CD8alpha, NKG2D, NKG2ACE and additional markers. The data originate from a study of CD8+ T cells in alopecia areata. Study context: Recipients were roughly 7-11-week-old female C3H/HeJ mice grafted with skin from approximately 6-12-month-old C3H/HeJ donors with spontaneous alopecia. Study-level points and caveats: For lesional scalp, especially alopecia totalis/universalis, clonality was higher than in normal scalp. Relative to mice, TCR sharing across patients was less clear, a difference possibly HLA-related. Scalp sequencing captures resident alphabeta T cells of normal skin too.

Source material: CD4+ T cells sorted from a lymph node. The clonotype originates from a C3H/HeJ mouse with alopecia areata. Mice of this strain are of MHC haplotype H2-k. The chain carries TRBV1 and TRBJ1-2, with TRBD1 matching 9 bases. The CDR3 loop is CTCSADTGGDSDYTF. The covered CDR3 bases are TGCACCTGCAGTGCAGATACAGGGGGCGACTCC.